These T cell receptor beta chains were read from a single sample in a study of blood T cell repertoires in COVID-19. Assay: immunoSEQ multiplex PCR; the TCRdb copy retains only in-frame clones and omits some. The repertoire holds more than 150,000 clones, with 75% to 90% as singletons. The specimen sequenced was peripheral blood. Receptor source: a woman in her 70s with acute or convalescent COVID-19. Both conserved end residues are part of each CDR3. The D gene is left open where the match is weak. For some rows the clone size is stated as once, few or many, or as a class when expanded; others skip it.

d_gene	v_gene	j_gene	abundance	CDR3aa	CDR3nt
NA	TRBV2	TRBJ1-4	once	CASRREVNEKLFF	TGTGCCAGCAGAAGGGAGGTTAATGAAAAACTGTTTTTT
TRBD1	TRBV5-1	TRBJ1-3	NA	CASSLGDRAPSGNTIYF	TGCGCCAGCAGCTTGGGGGACAGGGCCCCCTCTGGAAACACCATATATTTT
NA	TRBV7-9	TRBJ2-5	NA	CASSLPLTGKETQYF	TGTGCCAGCAGCTTACCTCTCACGGGGAAAGAGACCCAGTACTTC
TRBD1	TRBV19	TRBJ1-1	NA	CASRRQGPADTEAFF	TGTGCCAGTAGGAGACAGGGTCCGGCGGACACTGAAGCTTTCTTT
TRBD1	TRBV5-1	TRBJ1-5	NA	CASSLAGTGGKGNQPQHF	TGCGCCAGCAGCTTGGCCGGGACAGGGGGAAAGGGCAATCAGCCCCAGCATTTT
TRBD1	TRBV6-5	TRBJ1-5	once	CASREDRGGQPQHF	TGTGCCAGCAGGGAGGACAGGGGAGGTCAGCCCCAGCATTTT
NA	TRBV5-1	TRBJ1-1	once	CASSEQQNTEAFF	TGCGCCAGCAGCGAACAACAAAACACTGAAGCTTTCTTT
NA	TRBV18	TRBJ1-1	few	CASSPRDLVNTEAFF	TGTGCCAGCTCACCGAGGGACTTGGTAAACACTGAAGCTTTCTTT
NA	TRBV5-1	TRBJ1-1	NA	CASSLISGNTEAFF	TGCGCCAGCAGCTTGATTTCGGGGAACACTGAAGCTTTCTTT
NA	TRBV6-5	TRBJ2-2	NA	CASSYSLGSTGELFF	TGTGCCAGCAGTTATTCTCTTGGGAGCACCGGGGAGCTGTTTTTT
TRBD2	TRBV6-2/TRBV6-3	TRBJ2-7	NA	CASSYSRGGGTYEQYF	TGTGCCAGCAGTTACTCGAGGGGCGGGGGAACCTACGAGCAGTACTTC
TRBD2	TRBV7-2	TRBJ2-6	NA	CASSLAGGASGANVLTF	TGTGCCAGCAGCCTGGCGGGGGGGGCTTCTGGGGCCAACGTCCTGACTTTC
NA	TRBV6-5	TRBJ1-5	NA	CASSKSDNQPQHF	TGTGCCAGCAGTAAAAGCGATAATCAGCCCCAGCATTTT
NA	TRBV24-1	TRBJ2-3	NA	CATSEGRGTNTDTQYF	TGTGCCACCAGTGAAGGTCGAGGAACTAACACAGATACGCAGTATTTT
NA	TRBV7-9	TRBJ1-2	NA	CASSLVRANGYTF	TGTGCCAGCAGCTTAGTTCGAGCAAATGGCTACACCTTC
NA	TRBV7-9	TRBJ2-5	NA	CASRRGSGLKETQYF	TGTGCCAGCAGGCGGGGATCGGGGCTTAAAGAGACCCAGTACTTC
TRBD1	TRBV29-1	TRBJ1-1	NA	CSVAGGQGALDTEAFF	TGCAGCGTTGCGGGGGGACAGGGGGCCTTGGACACTGAAGCTTTCTTT
NA	TRBV15	TRBJ2-5	NA	CATSRDTRYPGQYF	TGTGCCACCAGCAGAGATACCCGCTACCCCGGCCAGTACTTC
TRBD2	TRBV18	TRBJ2-2	NA	CASSPQSPGLANTGELFF	TGTGCCAGCTCACCACAGAGCCCGGGACTAGCCAACACCGGGGAGCTGTTTTTT
NA	TRBV9	TRBJ1-3	few	CASSGRVSGNTIYF	TGTGCCAGCAGCGGCAGGGTCTCTGGAAACACCATATATTTT
NA	TRBV5-3	TRBJ1-5	NA	CARSLAYGQGGNQPQHF	TGTGCCAGAAGCTTGGCTTATGGGCAGGGTGGCAATCAGCCCCAGCATTTT
NA	TRBV2	TRBJ1-5	NA	CASSRQFYSNQPQHF	TGTGCCAGCAGTCGACAGTTTTATAGCAATCAGCCCCAGCATTTT
NA	TRBV7-9	TRBJ1-1	NA	CASSSEQGRAFF	TGTGCCAGCAGCTCAGAACAGGGTAGGGCTTTCTTT
NA	TRBV19	TRBJ1-4	once	CASSSDGATNEKLFF	TGTGCCAGTAGTTCCGACGGAGCAACTAATGAAAAACTGTTTTTT
TRBD1	TRBV11-3	TRBJ2-5	NA	CASSRRGTGGETQYF	TGTGCCAGCAGCCGGAGAGGGACAGGGGGAGAGACCCAGTACTTC
TRBD1	TRBV12-3/TRBV12-4	TRBJ1-2	NA	CASSQDRVDGYTF	TGTGCCAGCAGTCAGGACAGGGTTGATGGCTACACCTTC
NA	TRBV5-6	TRBJ2-1	NA	CASSPTVFREQFF	TGTGCCAGCAGCCCGACAGTTTTCCGTGAGCAGTTCTTC
NA	TRBV10-3	TRBJ1-2	NA	CAISEATGGYTF	TGTGCCATCAGTGAGGCGACAGGCGGCTACACCTTC
NA	TRBV7-8	TRBJ1-3	NA	CASSRGTQRGGGGNTIYF	TGTGCCAGCAGCCGCGGGACTCAAAGGGGGGGCGGTGGAAACACCATATATTTT
NA	TRBV7-2	TRBJ1-2	NA	CASSSERTLRGYTF	TGTGCCAGCAGCTCCGAAAGGACACTCAGAGGCTACACCTTC
NA	TRBV6-5	TRBJ2-5	NA	CASSNPDSWEETQYF	TGTGCCAGCAGTAACCCGGACAGTTGGGAAGAGACCCAGTACTTC
NA	TRBV28	TRBJ1-3	NA	CASSPGGFGNTIYF	TGTGCCAGCAGTCCGGGGGGGTTCGGAAACACCATATATTTT
NA	TRBV13	TRBJ1-1	NA	CASSFSSSTEAFF	TGTGCCAGCAGCTTCTCCTCTTCGACTGAAGCTTTCTTT
TRBD2	TRBV2	TRBJ2-7	NA	CASRKGLAGGYEQYF	TGTGCCAGCAGGAAGGGACTAGCGGGGGGCTACGAGCAGTACTTC
NA	TRBV2	TRBJ1-6	NA	CASSIKEYGSPLHF	TGTGCCAGCAGTATCAAGGAGTACGGTTCACCCCTCCACTTT
NA	TRBV11-3	TRBJ1-1	NA	CASSPWTGSSEAFF	TGTGCCAGCAGCCCCTGGACGGGATCTTCTGAAGCTTTCTTT
NA	TRBV2	TRBJ1-2	once	CASSKTTNYGYTF	TGTGCCAGCAGTAAAACAACTAACTATGGCTACACCTTC
TRBD1	TRBV19	TRBJ2-7	NA	CASSIFRTGRNEQYF	TGTGCCAGTAGTATATTCCGGACAGGGAGGAACGAGCAGTACTTC
NA	TRBV3-1/TRBV3-2	TRBJ1-2	NA	CASSPLTGPARVNGYTF	TGTGCCAGCAGCCCCCTGACTGGGCCCGCGAGGGTGAATGGCTACACCTTC
NA	TRBV12-3/TRBV12-4	TRBJ2-3	NA	CASRRTDTQYF	TGTGCCAGCAGGAGGACAGATACGCAGTATTTT
TRBD1	TRBV7-9	TRBJ1-1	NA	CASSLGGRAAEAFF	TGTGCCAGCAGCCTAGGGGGCAGGGCAGCTGAAGCTTTCTTT
TRBD2	TRBV19	TRBJ2-3	NA	CASSRARTRTTDTQYF	TGTGCCAGTAGTCGCGCCCGGACTAGAACCACAGATACGCAGTATTTT
NA	TRBV5-6	TRBJ2-5	NA	CASSSVGLFQETQYF	TGTGCCAGCAGCTCGGTGGGACTGTTCCAAGAGACCCAGTACTTC
NA	TRBV3-1/TRBV3-2	TRBJ2-1	NA	CASSQPLYGYNEQFF	TGTGCCAGCAGCCAGCCCCTCTACGGGTACAATGAGCAGTTCTTC
NA	TRBV3-1/TRBV3-2	TRBJ2-7	NA	CASSPSPSYEQYF	TGTGCCAGCAGCCCTAGCCCCTCTTACGAGCAGTACTTC
NA	TRBV28	TRBJ1-5	NA	CASSLVQSNQPQHF	TGTGCCAGCAGTTTAGTACAGAGCAATCAGCCCCAGCATTTT
NA	TRBV7-8	TRBJ1-5	NA	CASSLGATGNSNQPQHF	TGTGCCAGCAGCTTGGGGGCGACGGGGAATAGCAATCAGCCCCAGCATTTT
NA	TRBV11-2	TRBJ2-1	NA	CASSSQGAGGLNEQFF	TGTGCCAGCAGCTCCCAGGGGGCGGGGGGGCTCAATGAGCAGTTCTTC
TRBD1	TRBV15	TRBJ1-1	NA	CATSRDRGWSEAFF	TGTGCCACCAGCAGGGACAGGGGATGGTCTGAAGCTTTCTTT
TRBD1	TRBV28	TRBJ2-5	NA	CASNAVGQGPYQETQYF	TGTGCCAGCAACGCTGTAGGACAGGGGCCCTACCAAGAGACCCAGTACTTC